The T cell receptor beta chain described here comes from a study of cytomegalovirus exposure and HLA in healthy donors. General observations from the study: Analysis was performed later, and it showed HLA-associated TCR beta chains to be more clonally expanded than equally common others. Sequencing likely produced, as an artifact, a cluster of highly shared sequence variants. The authors enumerated under 200 TCR beta chains as linked to cytomegalovirus. TCR beta V segments were, for the most part, productive about 87% or about 30% of the time in an earlier analysis.

About this clone: Antigen: not known.

Use of 60 Vbeta and 13 Jbeta primers characterized the PCR. Only in-frame clones appear in the TCRdb table, and some are missing; sequencing was by immunoSEQ multiplex PCR. This sample has about 120,000 clones; around 70% occur once, and the top ten carry 8% to 8.5%. V lost 6 bases and J 6 bases, leaving 9 bases between the germline ends. The germline V gene encodes CDR1 LNHNV and CDR2 YYDKDF (reference sequence). This CDR3 is built from 13 residues. This chain connects TRBV15 to TRBJ1-6; D remains ambiguous. The receptor was derived from a woman aged 40 to 50 in good health and CMV-seropositive. Sequenced: PBMCs. In DNA, the CDR3 is TGTGCCACCAGTGGCAGGTTTAATTCACCCCTCCACTTT. Protein: CATSGRFNSPLHF.